This T cell receptor beta chain was sequenced during a study of tumor and adjacent non-tumor tissue in lung cancer. Study summary: Patients were aged about 31 to 85, nine to eleven men and 5 women, stage I to III. On average, productive TCRbeta reads reached about 4.4 million per sample.

This clonotype has a single count. Its antigen is as yet unknown. At one end the junction does not follow the germline gene, possibly because of a read error. The library came from three nested PCR rounds adapted from ARM-PCR protocols. One entry per CDR3 protein, called by TCRdb with MiXCR from the multiplex PCR reads. There are roughly 140,000 distinct CDR3 sequences in the sample; around two thirds occur only once, and about 20% lies in the top ten. This CDR3 contains 14 residues. The V gene's germline CDR1 is MDHEN and CDR2 SYDVKM. RNA was extracted from bulk tissue without any cell sorting. General study points: Higher tumor TCR diversity was associated with shorter survival.

This TCR came from a man aged 60-69 years with small cell lung cancer. The chain uses TRBV28 and TRBJ2-3; tentative D call: TRBD1 (6 bases). Material: lung tumor tissue. The chain's CDR3 is CANSLAGVTDTQYF. DNA for the CDR3: TGTGCCAACAGTTTGGCAGGGGTCACAGATACGCAGTATTTT.